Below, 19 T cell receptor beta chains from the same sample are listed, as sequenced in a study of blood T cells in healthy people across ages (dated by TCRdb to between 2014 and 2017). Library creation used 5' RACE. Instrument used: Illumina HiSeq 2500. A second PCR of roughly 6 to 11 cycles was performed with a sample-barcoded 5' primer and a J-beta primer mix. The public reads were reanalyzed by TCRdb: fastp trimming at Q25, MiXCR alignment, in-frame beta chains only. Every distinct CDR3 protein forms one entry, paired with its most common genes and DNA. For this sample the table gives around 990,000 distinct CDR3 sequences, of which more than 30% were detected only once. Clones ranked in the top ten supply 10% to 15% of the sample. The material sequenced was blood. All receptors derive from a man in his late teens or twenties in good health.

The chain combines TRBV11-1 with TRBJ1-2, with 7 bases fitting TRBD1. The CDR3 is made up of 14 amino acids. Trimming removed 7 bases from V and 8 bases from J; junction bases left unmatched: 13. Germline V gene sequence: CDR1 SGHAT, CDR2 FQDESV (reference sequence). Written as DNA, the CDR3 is TGTGCCAGCAACTCGCATACACAGGGGAGAGGCTACACCTTC. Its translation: CASNSHTQGRGYTF.

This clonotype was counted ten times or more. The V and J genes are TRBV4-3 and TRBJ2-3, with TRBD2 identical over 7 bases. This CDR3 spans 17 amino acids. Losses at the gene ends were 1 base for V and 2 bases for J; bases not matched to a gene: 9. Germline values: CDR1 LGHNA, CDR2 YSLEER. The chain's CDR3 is CASSQVDSSGATDTQYF. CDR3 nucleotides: TGCGCCAGCAGCCAAGTCGACTCTAGCGGAGCCACAGATACGCAGTATTTT.

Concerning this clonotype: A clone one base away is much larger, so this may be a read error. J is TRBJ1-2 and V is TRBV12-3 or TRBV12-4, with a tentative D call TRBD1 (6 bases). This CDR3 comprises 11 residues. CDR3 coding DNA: TGTGCCAGCAGCTACAGGGATGGCCACACCTTC. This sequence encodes CASSYRDGHTF.

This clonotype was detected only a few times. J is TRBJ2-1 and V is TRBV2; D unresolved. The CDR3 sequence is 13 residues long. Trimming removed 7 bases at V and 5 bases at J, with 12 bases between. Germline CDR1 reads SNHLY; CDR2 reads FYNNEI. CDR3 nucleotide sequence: TGTGCCAGCACTGATGAGGCCGACAATGAGCAGTTCTTC. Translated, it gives CASTDEADNEQFF.

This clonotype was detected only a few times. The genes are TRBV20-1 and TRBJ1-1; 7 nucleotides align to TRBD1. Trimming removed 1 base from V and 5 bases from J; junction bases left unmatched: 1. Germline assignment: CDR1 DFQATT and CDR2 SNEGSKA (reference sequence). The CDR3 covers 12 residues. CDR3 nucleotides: TGCAGTGCTAGAGGGGGACAGACTGAAGCTTTCTTT. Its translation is CSARGGQTEAFF.

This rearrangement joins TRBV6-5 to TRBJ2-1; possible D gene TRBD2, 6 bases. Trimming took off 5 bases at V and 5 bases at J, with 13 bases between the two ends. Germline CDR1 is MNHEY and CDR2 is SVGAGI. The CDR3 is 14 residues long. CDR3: CASSTRTTHNEQFF. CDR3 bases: TGTGCCAGCAGTACACGGACTACCCACAATGAGCAGTTCTTC.

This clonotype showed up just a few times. CDR3 coding DNA: TGTGCCAGCAGCTTAGTTAGCGGGGGGTACCAAGAGACCCAGTACTTC. Its translation: CASSLVSGGYQETQYF. J is TRBJ2-5 and V is TRBV7-2; TRBD2 aligns across 10 bases. In germline, CDR1 is SGHTA, CDR2 FQGNSA. This CDR3 region has 16 residues. The junction had 2 bases not matched to a gene; V was cut back by 1 base and J by 0 bases.

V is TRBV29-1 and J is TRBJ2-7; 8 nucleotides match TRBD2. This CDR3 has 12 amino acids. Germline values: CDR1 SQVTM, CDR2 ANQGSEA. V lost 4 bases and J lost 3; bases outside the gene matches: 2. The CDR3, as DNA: TGCAGCGTTGGTCTAGCGGGCTACGAGCAGTACTTC. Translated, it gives CSVGLAGYEQYF.

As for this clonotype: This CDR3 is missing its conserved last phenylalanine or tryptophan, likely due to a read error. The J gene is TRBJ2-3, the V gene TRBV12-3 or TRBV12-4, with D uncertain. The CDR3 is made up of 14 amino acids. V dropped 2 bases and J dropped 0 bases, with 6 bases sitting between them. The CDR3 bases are TGTGCCAGCAGTTTAATAGCTAGCACAGATACGCAGTATTCC. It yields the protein CASSLIASTDTQYS.

The CDR3 here is CASSFRLAAETQYF. The CDR3 DNA reads TGTGCCAGCAGTTTCCGCCTAGCGGCCGAGACCCAGTACTTC. The chain recombines TRBV28 with TRBJ2-5; TRBD2 matches 7 bases. The length of the CDR3 is 14 residues. The germline V gene encodes CDR1 MDHEN and CDR2 SYDVKM. After removal of 3 bases from V and 5 bases from J, the junction contained 6 bases not matched to a gene.

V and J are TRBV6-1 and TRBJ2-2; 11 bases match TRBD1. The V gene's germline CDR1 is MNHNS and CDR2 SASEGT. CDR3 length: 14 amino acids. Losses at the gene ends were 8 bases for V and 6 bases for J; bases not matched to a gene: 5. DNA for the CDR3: TGTGCCAGCCGGACAGGGGGCGATGCCGGGGAGCTGTTTTTT. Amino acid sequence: CASRTGGDAGELFF.

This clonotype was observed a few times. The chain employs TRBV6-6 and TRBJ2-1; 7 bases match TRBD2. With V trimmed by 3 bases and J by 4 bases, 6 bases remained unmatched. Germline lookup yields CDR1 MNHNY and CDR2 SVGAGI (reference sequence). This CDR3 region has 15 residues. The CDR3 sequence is CASSYSSGLYNEQFF. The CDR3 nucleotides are TGTGCCAGCAGTTATTCTAGCGGCCTTTACAATGAGCAGTTCTTC.

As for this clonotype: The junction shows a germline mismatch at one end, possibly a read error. This CDR3 reads CASSYSGQGVYGHTF. CDR3 nucleotide sequence: TGTGCCAGCAGTTACTCTGGGCAGGGGGTCTATGGCCACACCTTC. The rearrangement links TRBV6-5 to TRBJ1-2, with 7 bases that match TRBD1. The germline V gene has CDR1 MNHEY and CDR2 SVGAGI. CDR3 length: 15 residues.

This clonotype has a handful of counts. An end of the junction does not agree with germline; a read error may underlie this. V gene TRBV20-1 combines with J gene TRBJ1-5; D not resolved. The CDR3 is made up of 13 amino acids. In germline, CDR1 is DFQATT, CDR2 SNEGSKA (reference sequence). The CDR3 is CSVEGLGNQTQHF. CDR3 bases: TGCAGTGTTGAGGGCTTAGGCAATCAGACCCAGCATTTT.

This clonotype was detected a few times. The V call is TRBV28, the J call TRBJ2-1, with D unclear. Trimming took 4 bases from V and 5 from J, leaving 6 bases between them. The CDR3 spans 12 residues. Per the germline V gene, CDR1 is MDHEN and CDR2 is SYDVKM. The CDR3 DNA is TGTGCCAGCAGTTCCGGAGACAATGAGCAGTTCTTC. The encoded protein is CASSSGDNEQFF.

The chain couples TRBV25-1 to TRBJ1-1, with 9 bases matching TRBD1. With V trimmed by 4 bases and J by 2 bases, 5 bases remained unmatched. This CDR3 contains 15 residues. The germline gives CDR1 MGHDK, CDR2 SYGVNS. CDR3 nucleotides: TGTGCCAGCAGTGCTCGACAGGGGGTCAACACTGAAGCTTTCTTT. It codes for CASSARQGVNTEAFF. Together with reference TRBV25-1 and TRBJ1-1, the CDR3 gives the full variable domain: EADIYQTPRYLVIGTGKKITLECSQTMGHDKMYWYQQDPGMELHLIHYSYGVNSTEKGDLSSESTVSRIRTEHFPLTLESARPSHTSQYLCASSARQGVNTEAFFGQGTRLTVV.

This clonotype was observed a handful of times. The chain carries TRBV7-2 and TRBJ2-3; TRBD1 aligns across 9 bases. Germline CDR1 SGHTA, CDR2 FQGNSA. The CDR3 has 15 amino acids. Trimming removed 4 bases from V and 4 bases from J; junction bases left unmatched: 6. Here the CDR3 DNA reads TGTGCCAGCAGCTACGGACAGGGGATTGCAGATACGCAGTATTTT. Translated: CASSYGQGIADTQYF. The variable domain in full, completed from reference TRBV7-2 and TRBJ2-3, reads GAGVSQSPSNKVTEKGKDVELRCDPISGHTALYWYRQSLGQGLEFLIYFQGNSAPDKSGLPSDRFSAERTGGSVSTLTIQRTQQEDSAVYLCASSYGQGIADTQYFGPGTRLTVL.

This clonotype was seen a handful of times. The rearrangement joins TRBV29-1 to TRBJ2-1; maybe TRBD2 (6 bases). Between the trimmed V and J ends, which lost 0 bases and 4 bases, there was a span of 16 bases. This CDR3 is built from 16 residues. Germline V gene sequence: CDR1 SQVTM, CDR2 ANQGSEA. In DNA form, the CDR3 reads TGCAGCGTTGAAGAACGGGGGACGGGGTCGTACAATGAGCAGTTCTTC. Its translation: CSVEERGTGSYNEQFF.

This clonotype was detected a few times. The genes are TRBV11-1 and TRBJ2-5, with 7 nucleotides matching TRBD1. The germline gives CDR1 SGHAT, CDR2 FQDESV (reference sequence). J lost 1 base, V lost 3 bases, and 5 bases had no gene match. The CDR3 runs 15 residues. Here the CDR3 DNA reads TGTGCCAGCAGCTTCAGGGGGTCCGGCCAAGAGACCCAGTACTTC. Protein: CASSFRGSGQETQYF.